Listed below are T cell receptor beta chains from one sample, sequenced in a study of siplizumab effects on memory and regulatory T cells. Only in-frame clones appear in the TCRdb table, and some are missing; sequencing was by immunoSEQ multiplex PCR. The sample yields over 100,000 clones, 80% to 95% seen once. Sequencing was performed on CD4+ T cells sorted from blood. The receptors here all came from a human donor in good health. CDR3s leave out the opening cysteine and the closing phenylalanine or tryptophan. The D gene is left open where the match is weak.

V	length	D	J	CDR3
TRBV29-1	10	TRBD1	TRBJ1-1	SAAQGTSEAF
TRBV15	13	.	TRBJ2-1	ATSREARALNEQF
TRBV4-1	14	.	TRBJ2-2	ASSQVVTPNTGELF
TRBV6-1	12	.	TRBJ1-3	ASSEAGAGNTIY
TRBV5-1	12	.	TRBJ1-4	ASSLEATNEKLF
TRBV28	13	.	TRBJ1-5	ASSLRWSGDQPQH
TRBV15	16	.	TRBJ1-1	ATSLMGRPDITPPEAF
TRBV27	11	.	TRBJ1-5	ASSGYSNQPQH
TRBV5-4	13	.	TRBJ2-5	ASSLEGGKMETQY
TRBV28	9	.	TRBJ1-5	ASSKYQPQH
TRBV19	13	.	TRBJ1-2	ASNMLGRDNYGYT
TRBV9	12	.	TRBJ1-1	ASSVGRLNTEAF
TRBV7-3	11	.	TRBJ2-3	ASSFYLTDTQY
TRBV29-1	12	TRBD2	TRBJ2-1	SAMRGGPKNEQF
TRBV11-2	13	.	TRBJ2-7	ASSLASTGSYEQY
TRBV5-6	14	TRBD1	TRBJ1-4	ASSSDRGQFNEKLF
TRBV14	10	.	TRBJ2-7	ASSRPTDEQY
TRBV18	12	.	TRBJ2-7	ASSLRDGPYEQY
TRBV28	11	TRBD2	TRBJ2-5	ASTRAGQETQY
TRBV7-8	12	TRBD1	TRBJ1-2	ASSKTGGNYGYT
TRBV6-6	13	.	TRBJ2-3	ASSYSTGRGDTQY
TRBV6-5	12	.	TRBJ2-1	ASSLAFAYNEQF
TRBV18	12	.	TRBJ2-7	ASSPIQFSYEQY
TRBV29-1	13	.	TRBJ1-1	SVCRDRLCGTEAF
TRBV28	12	.	TRBJ1-2	ATLQGTGADGYT
TRBV2	13	.	TRBJ2-7	ASSEPLPYPYEQY
TRBV19	13	TRBD2	TRBJ2-2	ASSISGLGTGELF
TRBV6-7	20	.	TRBJ2-2	ARMGQVVAGVLSAFDTGELF
TRBV15	13	TRBD1	TRBJ1-5	ATSRGGQGGQPQH
TRBV9	13	TRBD1	TRBJ2-7	ASSGTATGDYEQY
TRBV9	12	.	TRBJ1-1	ASSVRGSATEAF
TRBV7-9	16	TRBD2	TRBJ2-2	ASSLRSAGGPGTGELF